This T cell receptor (beta chain) was observed in a study of blood T cells in healthy people across ages. Using a J-beta primer mix together with a sample-barcoded 5' primer, a second PCR was run for about 6 to 12 cycles. MiXCR, run by TCRdb on the 5' RACE reads, gives a single entry per CDR3 protein. The sample records approximately 690,000 distinct CDR3 sequences, roughly 41% being singletons. This CDR3 is 13 amino acids long. Trimming at V came to 6 bases and at J to 10 bases, leaving 8 bases not matched to a gene. Looked up from germline, CDR1 is MNHNS and CDR2 is SASEGT. Study-wide results and limits: Both higher diversity and more naive CD4+ cells marked long-lived donors when set against aged donors. With unsorted PBMCs, a conclusive comparison of naive versus antigen-experienced cells was not possible.

Turning to this clonotype: Its target is unknown.

The chain couples TRBV6-1 to TRBJ1-5; 8 bases match TRBD1. The origin of this receptor is an elderly man in good health. Specimen: blood. The CDR3 nucleotides read TGTGCCAGCAGGCAGGGACAGGTCCTCCCCCAGCATTTT. It codes for CASRQGQVLPQHF.